One sample yielded the 5 T cell receptor beta chains listed below, sequenced in a study of T cell repertoires and leukemia-associated antigens. Antigens of these TCRs are unknown. TCRdb used MiXCR to reprocess the 5' RACE reads, holding one entry per CDR3 protein. The sample has over 9,000 distinct CDR3 sequences, approximately 43% seen once. Input material: CD3+ T cells sorted from blood and cultured. All receptors derive from a female donor in good health.

This clonotype is termed large. CDR3 bases: TGCGCCAGCAGCCCGGGTTCCACCTACGAGCAGTACTTC. This encodes CASSPGSTYEQYF. The chain is built from TRBV5-1 and TRBJ2-7, with D unclear. V gave up 4 bases and J gave up 2 bases, with 10 bases separating them. The germline V gene has CDR1 SGHRS and CDR2 YFSETQ. The CDR3 runs to 13 residues.

The chain recombines TRBV15 with TRBJ1-4; D not resolved. In germline, CDR1 is LNHNV, CDR2 YYDKDF (reference sequence). The CDR3 extends over 16 amino acids. V gave up 2 bases and J gave up 0 bases, with 10 bases separating them. CDR3: CATSRSGWATNEKLFF. The DNA for the CDR3 is TGTGCCACCAGCAGATCGGGGTGGGCAACTAATGAAAAACTGTTTTTT.

The rearrangement uses TRBV20-1 and TRBJ2-1; TRBD1 matches 8 bases. In germline, CDR1 is DFQATT, CDR2 SNEGSKA (reference sequence). CDR3 length equals 13 residues. The trim removed 5 bases at V and 10 bases at J, leaving 10 bases unmatched. In DNA form, the CDR3 reads TGCAGTGCTCGACTTCAGGGGGCCCAGGAGCAGTTCTTC. Translating gives CSARLQGAQEQFF.

V is TRBV29-1 and J is TRBJ2-7; 7 bases fit TRBD1. Germline V gene lookup returns CDR1 SQVTM and CDR2 ANQGSEA. The CDR3 contains 18 residues. With V trimmed by 0 bases and J by 6 bases, 20 bases remained unmatched. The CDR3 DNA follows: TGCAGCGTTGAAGATCTCGGGGCTGGTACAGGGGCAAGGGGCGAGCAGTACTTC. Translated, it gives CSVEDLGAGTGARGEQYF.

The CDR3 DNA follows: TGCGCCAGCAGCTCGGACAGGGGAAGGGGCAATGAGCAGTTCTTC. Translated: CASSSDRGRGNEQFF. The genes are TRBV5-1 and TRBJ2-1; TRBD1 aligns across 9 bases. V was pared by 3 bases and J by 6 bases, with 7 bases of the junction left unmatched. The CDR3 consists of 15 residues. CDR1 is SGHRS, CDR2 YFSETQ, per germline. The whole variable domain, filled in from reference TRBV5-1 and TRBJ2-1, reads KAGVTQTPRYLIKTRGQQVTLSCSPISGHRSVSWYQQTPGQGLQFLFEYFSETQRNKGNFPGRFSGRQFSNSRSEMNVSTLELGDSALYLCASSSDRGRGNEQFFGPGTRLTVL.